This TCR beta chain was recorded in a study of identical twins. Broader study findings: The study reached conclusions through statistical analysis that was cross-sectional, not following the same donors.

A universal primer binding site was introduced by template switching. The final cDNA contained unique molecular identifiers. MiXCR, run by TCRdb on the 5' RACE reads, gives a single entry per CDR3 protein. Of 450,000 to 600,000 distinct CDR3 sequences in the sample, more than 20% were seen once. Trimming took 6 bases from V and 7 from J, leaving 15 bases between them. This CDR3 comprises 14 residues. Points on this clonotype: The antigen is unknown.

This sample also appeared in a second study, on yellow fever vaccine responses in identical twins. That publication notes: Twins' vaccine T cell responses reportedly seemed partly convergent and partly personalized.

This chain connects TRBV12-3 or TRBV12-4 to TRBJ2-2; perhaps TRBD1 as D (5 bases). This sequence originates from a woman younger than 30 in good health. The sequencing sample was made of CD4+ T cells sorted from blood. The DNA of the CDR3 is TGTGCCAGCAGCCCCATCAGGGTGGGCGGGGAGCTGTTTTTT. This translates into CASSPIRVGGELFF.